This TCR beta chain was sequenced in a study of OX40 agonist ivuxolimab in advanced cancers. Study as a whole: Participants averaged approximately 65 years of age (range roughly 20 to 90) and were 75% to 90% male. Eligibility admitted prior anti-PD-1, anti-PD-L1 or anti-CTLA-4 therapy; approximately 40% had some.

Assay used: immunoSEQ multiplex PCR; TCRdb lists only in-frame clones, some missing. The repertoire holds around 20,000 clones, with 74% as singletons. Worth noting for this clone: The antigen is not known.

Findings and caveats of the study: The work left the antigen specificity of expanded peripheral T cells undetermined. Partial responders receiving 0.1-3.0 mg/kg showed among the lowest clonal expansion.

The CDR3 sequence is 21 residues long. V lost 1 base, J lost 0 bases, and 27 bases lay in between. The germline gives CDR1 MDHEN, CDR2 SYDVKM. This rearrangement joins TRBV28 to TRBJ1-1; D unresolved. The specimen comprised CD4+ or CD8+ T cells sorted from blood, sampled in a trial of the OX40 agonist ivuxolimab. The clonotype comes from an adult with an advanced solid tumor such as melanoma, head and neck, liver or kidney cancer. The CDR3 loop reads CASSLSPQEITEYPMNTEAFF. The CDR3 DNA reads TGTGCCAGCAGTTTATCCCCGCAAGAAATTACAGAGTATCCCATGAACACTGAAGCTTTCTTT. Combining the CDR3 with reference TRBV28 and TRBJ1-1 gives the whole variable domain DVKVTQSSRYLVKRTGEKVFLECVQDMDHENMFWYRQDPGLGLRLIYFSYDVKMKEKGDIPEGYSVSREKKERFSLILESASTNQTSMYLCASSLSPQEITEYPMNTEAFFGQGTRLTVV.